This is a list of T cell receptor beta chains from one sample in a study of blood T cell repertoires in COVID-19. Profiled with immunoSEQ multiplex PCR; TCRdb holds only in-frame clones, not every one. Here the sample spans 150,000 to 200,000 clones, roughly 76% being singletons. Material for sequencing was peripheral blood. These receptors were obtained from an elderly woman with COVID-19, enrolled during active disease. CDR3s include the opening cysteine and the closing phenylalanine or tryptophan. A D gene is named only where the DNA matches it firmly. Size tells how often a clone was seen (once, few, many) or the class of an expanded clone, and some rows leave it out.

d_gene,v_gene,abundance,j_gene,CDR3aa,CDR3nt
TRBD1,TRBV13,few,TRBJ2-3,CASSFTGTGGRNTQYF,TGTGCCAGCAGCTTCACCGGGACAGGGGGCCGGAATACGCAGTATTTT
-,TRBV5-1,-,TRBJ2-3,CASSLRTRTDTQYF,TGCGCCAGCAGCTTGAGAACTCGCACAGATACGCAGTATTTT
-,TRBV5-4,-,TRBJ2-7,CASSLGQSYEQYF,TGTGCCAGCAGCTTGGGTCAGTCCTACGAGCAGTACTTC
-,TRBV10-3,once,TRBJ1-2,CAISERGYGYTF,TGTGCCATCAGCGAACGAGGGTATGGCTACACCTTC
TRBD1,TRBV28,-,TRBJ2-7,CASSLTLGQGTAYEQYF,TGTGCCAGCAGTTTAACCCTCGGACAGGGAACGGCCTACGAGCAGTACTTC
TRBD1,TRBV29-1,-,TRBJ2-3,CSIPTGAPDTQYF,TGCAGCATCCCGACAGGGGCCCCAGATACGCAGTATTTT
-,TRBV6-5,-,TRBJ2-1,CASSQTGPPYNEQFF,TGTGCCAGCAGTCAAACAGGGCCCCCCTACAATGAGCAGTTCTTC
-,TRBV18,-,TRBJ2-1,CASSPGGQISSYNEQFF,TGTGCCAGCTCCCCGGGTGGACAAATCAGCTCCTACAATGAGCAGTTCTTC
-,TRBV5-4,-,TRBJ1-1,CASSIFRGNTEAFF,TGTGCCAGCAGCATCTTCAGGGGTAACACTGAAGCTTTCTTT
-,TRBV18,many,TRBJ1-4,CASSPTGIATNEKLFF,TGTGCCAGCTCACCTACAGGGATTGCAACTAATGAAAAACTGTTTTTT
TRBD2,TRBV7-8,once,TRBJ2-7,CASSQGLAGVSYEQYF,TGTGCCAGCAGCCAGGGACTAGCGGGAGTTTCCTACGAGCAGTACTTC
TRBD1,TRBV10-3,few,TRBJ2-3,CAIKGQVFTDTQYF,TGTGCCATCAAGGGACAGGTCTTCACAGATACGCAGTATTTT
-,TRBV11-3,once,TRBJ2-1,CASSVTGTYNEQFF,TGTGCCAGCAGCGTTACAGGGACCTACAATGAGCAGTTCTTC
-,TRBV19,-,TRBJ1-4,CASSTQRGIGEKLFF,TGTGCCAGTAGTACCCAAAGGGGGATCGGTGAAAAACTGTTTTTT
-,TRBV28,-,TRBJ2-7,CASSSPSAEVYYEQYF,TGTGCCAGCAGTTCCCCCAGCGCGGAGGTCTACTACGAGCAGTACTTC
-,TRBV11-2,-,TRBJ1-1,CASSLGYGVYTEAFF,TGTGCCAGCAGCTTAGGTTACGGGGTGTACACTGAAGCTTTCTTT
TRBD1,TRBV3-1/TRBV3-2,-,TRBJ2-1,CASSQDPAGTGDEQFF,TGTGCCAGCAGCCAAGATCCGGCCGGGACAGGAGATGAGCAGTTCTTC
TRBD1,TRBV5-1,-,TRBJ2-1,CASSRGQGKGIEQFF,TGCGCCAGCAGCCGGGGACAGGGAAAAGGGATTGAGCAGTTCTTC
TRBD1,TRBV4-3,once,TRBJ1-2,CASSQARDRGVYGYTF,TGCGCCAGCAGCCAAGCTAGGGACAGGGGCGTATATGGCTACACCTTC
-,TRBV5-4,-,TRBJ1-6,CASSLRQGYNSPLHF,TGTGCCAGCAGCTTGAGGCAGGGATATAATTCACCCCTCCACTTT
TRBD2,TRBV13,-,TRBJ2-7,CASSLTSGGRYEQYF,TGTGCCAGCAGCTTGACTAGCGGGGGGCGTTACGAGCAGTACTTC
-,TRBV3-1/TRBV3-2,-,TRBJ2-7,CASSLFRDSEQYF,TGTGCCAGCAGCCTTTTCCGGGACTCCGAGCAGTACTTC
TRBD1,TRBV7-2,once,TRBJ2-5,CASSLDGTEETQYF,TGTGCCAGCAGCTTAGATGGGACAGAAGAGACCCAGTACTTC
-,TRBV7-2,few,TRBJ2-1,CASSLESSYNEQFF,TGTGCCAGCAGCTTGGAGAGCTCCTACAATGAGCAGTTCTTC
-,TRBV2,few,TRBJ2-2,CASYAGTTLKELFF,TGTGCCAGCTATGCCGGGACAACCCTAAAGGAGCTGTTTTTT
-,TRBV27,-,TRBJ2-1,CASSLSGAVSYNEQFF,TGTGCCAGCAGTTTATCGGGGGCAGTATCCTACAATGAGCAGTTCTTC
TRBD1,TRBV2,-,TRBJ2-3,CASNRQGSTDTQYF,TGTGCCAGCAACCGACAGGGTAGCACAGATACGCAGTATTTT
-,TRBV5-4,-,TRBJ1-2,CASSLAMTGYGYTF,TGTGCCAGCAGCTTGGCCATGACAGGCTATGGCTACACCTTC
-,TRBV9,-,TRBJ2-2,CASSAWGVGTGELFF,TGTGCCAGCAGCGCCTGGGGAGTGGGGACCGGGGAGCTGTTTTTT
-,TRBV6-2/TRBV6-3,few,TRBJ2-7,CASSYYRAYEQYF,TGTGCCAGCAGTTACTACAGGGCCTACGAGCAGTACTTC
-,TRBV10-3,-,TRBJ1-6,CAISASPGIGNSPLHF,TGTGCCATCAGTGCCTCCCCAGGGATAGGGAATTCACCCCTCCACTTT
TRBD1,TRBV19,-,TRBJ2-4,CASSRPGTGGNIQYF,TGTGCCAGTAGTAGACCCGGGACAGGGGGTAACATTCAGTACTTC
-,TRBV5-6,-,TRBJ1-2,CASSLTGDYGYTF,TGTGCCAGCAGCTTAACAGGAGACTATGGCTACACCTTC
-,TRBV5-4,-,TRBJ1-2,CASSLGGGVGYTF,TGTGCCAGCAGCTTGGGAGGAGGGGTAGGCTACACCTTC
-,TRBV5-6,-,TRBJ1-2,CASSFYSTHNYGYTF,TGTGCCAGCAGCTTTTATTCCACTCATAACTATGGCTACACCTTC
-,TRBV3-1/TRBV3-2,once,TRBJ1-3,CASSRKPGKGHTIYF,TGTGCCAGCAGCCGAAAACCAGGGAAGGGTCACACCATATATTTT
-,TRBV18,-,TRBJ2-7,CASSARQGYEQYF,TGTGCCAGCTCAGCGAGGCAGGGCTACGAGCAGTACTTC
-,TRBV6-2/TRBV6-3,-,TRBJ2-4,CASSYEGSKNIQYF,TGTGCCAGCAGTTACGAGGGCAGTAAAAACATTCAGTACTTC
-,TRBV18,-,TRBJ1-1,CASSPLITPNTEAFF,TGTGCCAGCTCACCACTCATCACACCGAACACTGAAGCTTTCTTT
-,TRBV27,-,TRBJ1-2,CASTGTGDYGYTF,TGTGCCAGCACTGGTACCGGGGACTATGGCTACACCTTC
-,TRBV4-1,once,TRBJ1-1,CASSQEVSENTEAFF,TGCGCCAGCAGCCAAGAGGTGTCAGAGAACACTGAAGCTTTCTTT
TRBD2,TRBV6-6,-,TRBJ2-1,CASNLQAGAYNEQFF,TGTGCCAGCAACCTCCAGGCGGGGGCCTACAATGAGCAGTTCTTC
TRBD2,TRBV7-2,-,TRBJ2-1,CASSSGAAGGPSGEQFF,TGTGCCAGCAGCTCCGGAGCGGCGGGAGGGCCCTCCGGTGAGCAGTTCTTC
TRBD2,TRBV12-5,-,TRBJ2-1,CASGPPLAGGLNEQFF,TGTGCTAGTGGACCCCCTTTAGCGGGGGGGTTAAATGAGCAGTTCTTC
-,TRBV29-1,-,TRBJ1-2,CSVDPREWVYGYTF,TGCAGCGTTGACCCCAGGGAATGGGTCTATGGCTACACCTTC
TRBD1,TRBV2,-,TRBJ2-5,CASSIGQAETQYF,TGTGCCAGCAGTATCGGACAGGCAGAGACCCAGTACTTC
-,TRBV11-2,-,TRBJ2-1,CASSSITSGVTEQFF,TGTGCCAGCAGCTCCATAACCTCGGGAGTAACTGAGCAGTTCTTC
-,TRBV21-1,-,TRBJ2-5,CASSKTPRLAGEQQETQYF,TGTGCCAGCAGCAAAACCCCCCGACTAGCGGGGGAGCAACAAGAGACCCAGTACTTC
-,TRBV3-1/TRBV3-2,-,TRBJ1-1,CASSRSTEAFF,TGTGCCAGCAGCCGGAGCACTGAAGCTTTCTTT
-,TRBV28,once,TRBJ2-3,CASSLSSGLGALYTDTQYF,TGTGCCAGCAGTTTATCATCCGGACTCGGAGCTCTCTACACAGATACGCAGTATTTT
TRBD1,TRBV4-2,-,TRBJ1-2,CASSLGQVALNYGYTF,TGTGCCAGCAGCCTTGGACAGGTCGCTCTTAACTATGGCTACACCTTC
TRBD1,TRBV2,-,TRBJ1-1,CASSYRGMNTEAFF,TGTGCCAGCTCCTACAGGGGTATGAACACTGAAGCTTTCTTT
TRBD1,TRBV4-3,-,TRBJ1-2,CASSHAGTGVYGYTF,TGCGCCAGCAGCCACGCCGGGACAGGGGTCTATGGCTACACCTTC
-,TRBV5-1,-,TRBJ2-1,CASTDPRGGEQFF,TGCGCCAGCACCGATCCTAGAGGGGGTGAGCAGTTCTTC
TRBD2,TRBV6-5,-,TRBJ2-1,CASSFLAGSYNEQFF,TGTGCCAGCAGTTTTCTAGCGGGGTCCTACAATGAGCAGTTCTTC
-,TRBV5-1,-,TRBJ1-1,CASSLFFGQGEAFF,TGCGCCAGCAGCTTGTTCTTTGGGCAGGGGGAAGCTTTCTTT
-,TRBV7-6,-,TRBJ1-1,CASSTGWGGGGEAFF,TGTGCCAGCAGCACCGGATGGGGGGGAGGTGGTGAAGCTTTCTTT
-,TRBV5-1,-,TRBJ1-4,CASSLVGATFEKLFF,TGCGCCAGCAGCTTGGTGGGAGCAACCTTTGAAAAACTGTTTTTT
-,TRBV5-4,-,TRBJ2-1,CASSWDSNEQFF,TGTGCCAGCAGCTGGGACTCGAATGAGCAGTTCTTC
-,TRBV1,-,TRBJ2-1,CTSSQGFPPSGRTCFYSYNEQFF,TGCACCAGCAGCCAAGGTTTTCCTCCTAGCGGGAGGACCTGCTTCTACTCCTACAATGAGCAGTTCTTC